This T cell receptor (beta chain) was found in a study of T cell responses to AZD1222 COVID-19 vaccine. Clones were read by immunoSEQ multiplex PCR, and TCRdb kept only the in-frame ones, dropping some. This table has 25,000 to 30,000 clones, around 92% appearing once. Germline assignment: CDR1 SGHNT and CDR2 YENEEA. Losses at the gene ends were 5 bases for V and 10 bases for J; bases not matched to a gene: 22. This CDR3 comprises 20 residues. Points from the study as a whole: Reportedly, nearly half the spike-specific TCRs target unmutated variant regions.

This clone has just a few counts. Its specificity is not known. This receptor was identified in an adult who received the AZD1222 COVID-19 vaccine. The chain employs TRBV11-3 and TRBJ2-1; 14 bases fit TRBD2. The sequences come from peripheral blood, collected 28 days after the second AZD1222 dose. The CDR3 loop reads CASSHFTTSGRALLWEEQFF. The CDR3 nucleotides read TGTGCCAGCAGCCATTTCACGACTAGCGGGAGGGCCTTACTTTGGGAAGAGCAGTTCTTC. The complete variable domain, with remaining parts taken from reference TRBV11-3 and TRBJ2-1, reads EAGVVQSPRYKIIEKKQPVAFWCNPISGHNTLYWYLQNLGQGPELLIRYENEEAVDDSQLPKDRFSAERLKGVDSTLKIQPAELGDSAVYLCASSHFTTSGRALLWEEQFFGPGTRLTVL.